A single T cell receptor (beta chain) is shown here with its context. No DNA is shown, since the ends of the CDR3 on it are uncertain; the CDR3 is the one TCRdb lists. Genomic DNA constituted the template upon which TCR beta VDJ and CDR3 profiling was performed. TCRdb itself ran the reads through MiXCR, one entry per CDR3 protein. This table has under 350,000 distinct CDR3 sequences, approximately 60% appearing once. The CDR3 comprises 13 residues, both ends counted. Germline V lookup: CDR1 SGHRS, CDR2 YFSETQ. This specimen comes from a study of CD8+CD57+ T cells in acquired aplastic anemia. Patients chosen for sequencing had CD8+CD57+ cells that had expanded, as shown by flow cytometry.

The chain carries TRBV5-1 and TRBJ1-5; the D call in the table, TRBD1, was not verified against the DNA. Input material: sorted CD4+, CD8+, or CD8+CD57+ T cells (not recorded which) from PBMCs. The receptor was derived from a human donor with aplastic anemia. Here the CDR3 reads CASSWGTGNYEHF.